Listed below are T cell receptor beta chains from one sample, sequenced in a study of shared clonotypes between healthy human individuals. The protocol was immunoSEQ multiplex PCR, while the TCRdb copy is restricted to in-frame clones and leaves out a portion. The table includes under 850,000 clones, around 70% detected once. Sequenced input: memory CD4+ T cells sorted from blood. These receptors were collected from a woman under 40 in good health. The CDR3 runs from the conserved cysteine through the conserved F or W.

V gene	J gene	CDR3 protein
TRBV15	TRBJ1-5	CATSREGGGNQPQHF
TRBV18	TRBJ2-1	CASSPPAGQVNNEQFF
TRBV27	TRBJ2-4	CASSLNRAKNIQYF
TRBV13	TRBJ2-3	CASRGSPTDTQYF
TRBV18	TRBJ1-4	CASSPVGRAEKLFF
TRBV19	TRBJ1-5	CASKQGNNLGNQPQHF
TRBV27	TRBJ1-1	CATGGGLGTEAFF
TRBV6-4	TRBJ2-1	CASSAGFYNEQFF
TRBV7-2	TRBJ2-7	CASSLPRVGEQYF
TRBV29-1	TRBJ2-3	CSAHYPLRTSGSFDTQYF
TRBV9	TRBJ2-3	CASSVAVGTDTQYF
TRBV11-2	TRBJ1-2	CASSLDWKDGYTF
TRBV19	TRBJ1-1	CASSRQRNEDTEAFF
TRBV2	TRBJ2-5	CASSEATKGQYF
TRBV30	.	CAWNAGNSYEQYF
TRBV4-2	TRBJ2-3	CASSQGSGRTSTDTQYF
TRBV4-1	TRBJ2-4	CASTTTGAKNIQYF
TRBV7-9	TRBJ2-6	CASSDGFGSGANVLTF
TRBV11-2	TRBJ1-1	CASSLATSGTEAFF
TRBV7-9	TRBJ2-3	CASSTGTSGSADTQYF
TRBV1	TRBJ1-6	CTSSQHGPERPLHF
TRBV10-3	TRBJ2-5	CAISENDGVEVTQYF
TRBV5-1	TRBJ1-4	CASSPRGPLRGEKLFF
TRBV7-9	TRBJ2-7	CASSLELDGYEQYF
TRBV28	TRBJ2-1	CASRRTTGELNNEQFF
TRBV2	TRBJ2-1	CASKETSGQDEQFF
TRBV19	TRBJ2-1	CASGRGRGDEQFF
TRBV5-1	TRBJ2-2	CASSLALDTGELFF
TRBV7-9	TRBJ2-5	CASSLSGLETQYF
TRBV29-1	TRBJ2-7	CSVEKWTEASEQYF
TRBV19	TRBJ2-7	CASTGTGDSYEQYF
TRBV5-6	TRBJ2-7	CASSLVSTGQYF
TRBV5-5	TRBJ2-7	CASSQGGGYSYEQYF
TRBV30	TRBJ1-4	CAWSLKGSTNEKLFF
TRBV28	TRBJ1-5	CASSSYISRLNQPQHF
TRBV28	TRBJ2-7	CATQKSFSYEQYF
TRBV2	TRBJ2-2	CASSDMAGELFF
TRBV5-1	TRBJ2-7	CASSLEGSGEQYF
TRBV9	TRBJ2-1	CASSVVELADYNEQFF
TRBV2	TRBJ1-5	CASSVDREAQPQHF
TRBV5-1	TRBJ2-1	CASSLGGGLYNEQFF
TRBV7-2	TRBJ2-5	CASSLVGGETQYF
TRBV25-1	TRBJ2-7	CASSETGIYEQYF
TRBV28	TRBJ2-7	CASISPGTGEYEQYF
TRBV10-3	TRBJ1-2	CAIRPGTATNYGYTF
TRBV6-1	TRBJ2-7	CASSLLDRSYEQYF
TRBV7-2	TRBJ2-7	CASSFSGTGQQKQYF
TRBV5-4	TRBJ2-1	CASSLVGLTRNNEQFF
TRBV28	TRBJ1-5	CASSLFETSGNQPQHF
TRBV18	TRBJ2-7	CASSPGQGLVYEQYF